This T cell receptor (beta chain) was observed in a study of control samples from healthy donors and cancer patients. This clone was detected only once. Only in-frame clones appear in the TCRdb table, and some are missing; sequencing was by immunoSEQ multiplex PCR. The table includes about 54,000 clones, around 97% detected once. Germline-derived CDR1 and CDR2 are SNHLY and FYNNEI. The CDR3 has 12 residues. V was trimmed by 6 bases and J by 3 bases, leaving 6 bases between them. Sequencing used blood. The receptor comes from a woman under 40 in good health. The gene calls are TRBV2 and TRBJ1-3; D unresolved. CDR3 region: CASRGGGNTIYF. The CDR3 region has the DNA TGTGCCAGCAGGGGAGGTGGAAACACCATATATTTT.